The present T cell receptor (beta chain) was sequenced within a study of CXCR3-negative and CXCR3-positive naive CD8 T cells. General study findings and limits: Partial loss of CXCR3 expression followed cryopreservation; most assays used fresh PBMCs. Comparison of naive cells showed more hydrophobic TRB CDR3s in CXCR3-positive than in CXCR3-negative naive cells.

The CDR3 is made up of 15 amino acids. Germline V lookup: CDR1 SGHNT, CDR2 YYREEE (reference sequence). With regard to this clonotype: Its matching antigen is unknown.

UMI-labeled TRB cDNA libraries were prepared by 5' RACE. Following a re-call of the 5' RACE reads, TCRdb has one entry per CDR3 protein and lacks DNA. Its clone listing holds over 100,000 distinct CDR3 sequences. V gene TRBV5-4 combines with J gene TRBJ2-7. Sequencing was carried out using naive CXCR3- CD8+ T cells from blood. Subset given: CD45RO-CCR7+CD27+CD95- naive CD8+ T cells lacking CXCR3 (TNR3-). The clonotype was recovered from a human donor in good health. Some clones in this sample may be carry-over from other donors' samples. This CDR3 is CASSRHPSGLNEQYF.